This T cell receptor beta chain was sequenced for a study of cytotoxic CD8 clonotypes in ibrutinib-treated CLL (dated by TCRdb to the early 2020s). About the full investigation: The cohort had ten to twelve relapsed/refractory and 15 treatment-naive patients; 17 were IGHV unmutated. Response samples were taken after a median of 12 months on treatment, ranging from about 6 to 40 months. Longitudinal samples were obtainable from about 30% of the roughly 90 participants in the trial. Cryopreserved peripheral blood mononuclear cells were obtained prior to treatment, at the time of response, and at either disease progression or sustained remission. Every sample from remission and from progressive disease was obtained while the patients were still on ibrutinib. Responses were partial in some 24 patients and complete in 2; after median approximately 67 months follow-up, roughly 14 stayed in remission and about twelve progressed. Samples averaged 255,043 productive templates and just under 95,000 productive rearrangements.

In the case of this clone: Its cognate antigen has yet to be identified. No quality values exist for individual bases; no much larger clone is one base distant.

The time point label for this specimen denotes: 20 to 25 months on ibrutinib. For TCR beta library preparation, about 2 micrograms of genomic DNA was extracted from cryopreserved PBMCs. High-throughput TCR beta sequencing was performed on longitudinal blood samples from CLL patients receiving ibrutinib monotherapy. The patients were enrolled in a single-center, open-label phase 2 trial of ibrutinib monotherapy. Broad study findings and their caveats: At ibrutinib response clonality went up, during sustained remission it held steady, and at progression it dropped back toward baseline. Lymph node repertoires were not examined, and the timing of sampling was not matched between patients in sustained remission and those whose disease progressed. At baseline, clonality was higher than in age-matched healthy donors and showed a strong correlation with circulating CD8+ T-cell counts. Public clonotypes were rare and either contracted or stayed stable during treatment, and the rise in clonality at ibrutinib response reflected the expansion of private clonotypes.

Each clonotype received, on average, 10x coverage in deep resolution sequencing performed on a MiSeq, where the target depth lay between 1 in 1 million and 1 in 200,000 T cells. TCR beta libraries were generated with the immunoSEQ hsTCRB Kit. For the original study's pipeline: ImmunoSEQ Data Assistant and ImmunoSEQ Analyzer were used for data analysis, and V, D and J genes were assigned according to IMGT definitions. Clonality, with values ranging from 0 to 1, was calculated as one minus the normalized Shannon entropy of productive rearrangement frequencies. Public clonotype analysis was restricted to overrepresented clonotypes comprising at least 0.05% of each patient's repertoire. Fewer than 15 repertoires from age-matched healthy donors, obtained from immuneACCESS, served as clonality controls. Entries here come from immuneACCESS through TCRdb and include only in-frame sequences with V and J called. Some clones fail to appear in such tables; in the studies checked, an unresolved V gene covers under half of the shortfall, and the cause of the remainder is unknown. That table furnishes V, J and clone size, whereas the DNA furnished D and trimming. Counted in this sample were around 250,000 clones; roughly 70% of them appeared once. Just over 15% of the sample belongs to the ten largest clones.

CDR1 and CDR2 are read off the germline V gene as SGHRS and YFSETQ. At the junction V is shortened by 4 bases and J by 7 bases, with 17 bases in between. The CDR3 holds 14 amino acids from the cysteine to the phenylalanine. Of all the DNA, just the CDR3 is kept, 42 bases in frame from base 1. Recombination connected TRBV5-1 to TRBJ1-2, with a weak D call of TRBD1 (5 bases match). This TCR came from a human donor with chronic lymphocytic leukemia. The sequencing here drew on PBMCs, taken after 24 months of ibrutinib treatment. The CDR3 has the sequence CASSTGGQRGGYTF. In nucleotides, the sequence is TGCGCCAGCAGCACCGGCGGGCAGAGGGGTGGCTACACCTTC.